This TCR beta chain derives from a study of blood T cells in healthy people across ages. General study points: Both higher diversity and more naive CD4+ cells marked long-lived donors when set against aged donors.

With a J-beta primer mix and a sample-barcoded 5' primer, a second PCR ran about 7 to 11 cycles. Each cDNA molecule, via a template-switch adaptor with 12 random nucleotides, was tagged. From the 5' RACE reads, TCRdb called clonotypes with MiXCR, one entry per CDR3 protein. The data hold around 870,000 distinct CDR3 sequences, with more than 25% observed a single time. This clonotype occurred many times. What it recognizes is unknown. CDR1 and CDR2 from the germline V gene are LGHNA and YNFKEQ. This CDR3 is built from 17 residues. After removal of 0 bases from V and 4 bases from J, the junction contained 10 bases not matched to a gene.

The source of this sequence is a woman of 80 years or more in good health. This chain uses TRBV4-2 with TRBJ2-3; 7 bases are a match to TRBD2. Sequenced: blood. The CDR3 region has the DNA TGTGCCAGCAGCCAAGATTTCCTAGCGGAAACCTCAGATACGCAGTATTTT. It encodes CASSQDFLAETSDTQYF.